Listed here are 27 T cell receptor beta chains from one sample, sequenced in a study of T cell changes during pregnancy in multiple sclerosis. Repertoires were generated with immunoSEQ multiplex PCR, while TCRdb's copy carries only in-frame clones and drops some. Here the sample spans under 55,000 clones, about 92% being singletons. The material was CD4+ T cells from peripheral blood mononuclear cells, obtained before pregnancy. The source is a female donor with multiple sclerosis, enrolled in a pregnancy study.

The chain employs TRBV5-1 and TRBJ2-3, with D maybe TRBD2 (6 bases). This CDR3 region has 15 residues. V was clipped by 4 bases and J by 0 bases, with 12 bases between them. Germline V CDR1 and CDR2: SGHRS, YFSETQ. CDR3 sequence (DNA): TGCGCCAGCAGCGCACTGCGGGGTAGCACAGATACGCAGTATTTT. This gives the protein CASSALRGSTDTQYF.

This chain links TRBV5-1 with TRBJ2-2; TRBD2 matches at 7 bases. Per the germline V gene, CDR1 is SGHRS and CDR2 is YFSETQ. Germline trimming cut 0 bases from V and 1 base from J; bases unmatched to any gene: 3. The CDR3 has 16 residues. The CDR3 DNA follows: TGCGCCAGCAGCTTGGTTGCGGGAGTGAACACCGGGGAGCTGTTTTTT. Residues: CASSLVAGVNTGELFF.

The V gene is TRBV28, the J gene TRBJ1-3; 10 positions match TRBD1. Looked up from germline, CDR1 is MDHEN and CDR2 is SYDVKM. The V segment lost 9 bases and the J segment 8 bases; nucleotides outside the gene matches: 7. The CDR3 consists of 13 residues. The CDR3 DNA sequence: TGTGCCAGTCTGGGGACAGGGGTATACACCATATATTTT. Translated: CASLGTGVYTIYF. The full variable domain, rest sourced from reference TRBV28 and TRBJ1-3, is DVKVTQSSRYLVKRTGEKVFLECVQDMDHENMFWYRQDPGLGLRLIYFSYDVKMKEKGDIPEGYSVSREKKERFSLILESASTNQTSMYLCASLGTGVYTIYFGEGSWLTVV.

This chain uses TRBV25-1 with TRBJ2-3; weak D call: TRBD1 (6 bases). Germline CDR1 is MGHDK and CDR2 is SYGVNS. V was cut by 4 bases and J by 5 bases, with 22 bases left in between. The length of the CDR3 is 17 residues. CDR3 sequence: CASSALGAGGSGDTQYF. The CDR3 nucleotides are TGTGCCAGCAGTGCCTTGGGGGCAGGCGGGTCAGGAGATACGCAGTATTTT.

V usage is TRBV30 and J usage is TRBJ2-7; TRBD1 matches at 9 bases. CDR3 length: 15 residues. The germline V gene encodes CDR1 GTSNPN and CDR2 SVGIG (reference sequence). The junction had 9 bases not matched to a gene; V was cut back by 0 bases and J by 6 bases. The CDR3 DNA sequence: TGTGCCTGGAGTGTCGTTGACAGGGGGAAAGGCGAGCAGTACTTC. This translates into CAWSVVDRGKGEQYF.

CDR3 in amino acids: CASSAGGRNTNTEAFF. In nucleotides, the CDR3 is TGTGCCAGCAGCGCAGGGGGCAGGAATACGAACACTGAAGCTTTCTTT. The chain joins TRBV7-8 to TRBJ1-1; 8 bases are a match to TRBD1. Germline V CDR1 and CDR2: SGHVS, FQNEAQ. This CDR3 has 16 residues. The V gene end was trimmed by 5 bases and the J gene end by 1 base; junction bases not matched to a gene: 9.

This clone has a single count. V usage is TRBV6-5 and J usage is TRBJ2-3, with 7 bases lining up with TRBD1. Trimming at V came to 10 bases and at J to 0 bases, leaving 7 bases not matched to a gene. CDR1 and CDR2 from the germline V gene are MNHEY and SVGAGI. The length of the CDR3 is 14 residues. The CDR3 DNA reads TGTGCCACTGGACGGGACAGTAGCACAGATACGCAGTATTTT. Residues: CATGRDSSTDTQYF.

The rearrangement links TRBV27 to TRBJ1-5; no clear D gene. Trimming took off 10 bases at V and 0 bases at J, with 10 bases between the two ends. CDR1 is MNHEY and CDR2 is SMNVEV in the germline V gene (reference sequence). This CDR3 has 13 amino acids. DNA of the CDR3: TGTGCCACCGGGGTTATTAGCAATCAGCCCCAGCATTTT. Translated, it gives CATGVISNQPQHF.

The chain recombines TRBV25-1 with TRBJ1-4, with a possible D match to TRBD1 (6 bases). CDR3 size: 15 residues. V lost 3 bases to trimming and J lost 7 bases, with 15 bases between them. Germline lookup yields CDR1 MGHDK and CDR2 SYGVNS. CDR3 residues: CASSEWGGEFEKLFF. The CDR3 DNA reads TGTGCCAGCAGTGAGTGGGGGGGCGAATTTGAAAAACTGTTTTTT.

The V gene is TRBV4-1, the J gene TRBJ2-7; unclear D gene. This CDR3 spans 13 amino acids. Germline CDR1 is MGHRA and CDR2 is YSYEKL. The germline V and J ends were trimmed by 0 bases and 7 bases, with 10 bases remaining between them. The CDR3 DNA reads TGCGCCAGCAGCCAAGATAGGAGTTTTGAGCAGTACTTC. Its translation: CASSQDRSFEQYF.

The chain joins TRBV6-1 to TRBJ2-1; TRBD2 is a possible D gene (6 bases). V gave up 3 bases and J gave up 4 bases, with 16 bases separating them. Germline V gene data show CDR1 as MNHNS and CDR2 as SASEGT. This CDR3 contains 16 residues. CDR3 in amino acids: CASSESTSSRYNEQFF. In DNA, the CDR3 is TGTGCCAGCAGTGAGTCTACTAGCTCCCGGTACAATGAGCAGTTCTTC.

The chain is built from TRBV5-1 and TRBJ1-1; possible D gene TRBD1, 6 bases. There are 12 residues in the CDR3. Per the germline V gene, CDR1 is SGHRS and CDR2 is YFSETQ. With 4 bases removed from V and 5 bases from J, the gap between germline ends came to 9 bases. The CDR3 sequence is CASSTGSTEAFF. For the CDR3, the DNA is TGCGCCAGCAGCACAGGGTCGACTGAAGCTTTCTTT. Filled out from reference TRBV5-1 and TRBJ1-1, the complete variable domain reads KAGVTQTPRYLIKTRGQQVTLSCSPISGHRSVSWYQQTPGQGLQFLFEYFSETQRNKGNFPGRFSGRQFSNSRSEMNVSTLELGDSALYLCASSTGSTEAFFGQGTRLTVV.

This chain connects TRBV29-1 to TRBJ2-7; weak D call: TRBD2 (6 bases). Looked up from germline, CDR1 is SQVTM and CDR2 is ANQGSEA. The CDR3 covers 15 residues. V shed 7 bases and J shed 0 bases, with 19 bases lying between them. This CDR3 is CSAIRLGGSSYEQYF. In DNA, the CDR3 is TGCAGCGCTATCCGACTTGGGGGGAGCTCCTACGAGCAGTACTTC.

The rearrangement uses TRBV27 and TRBJ1-2; no definite D call. Looked up from germline, CDR1 is MNHEY and CDR2 is SMNVEV (reference sequence). Trimming removed 6 bases at V and 3 bases at J, with 17 bases between. CDR3 size: 15 residues. The CDR3 loop reads CASSPKRLSYYGYTF. CDR3 nucleotide sequence: TGTGCCAGCAGCCCAAAAAGACTCTCCTACTATGGCTACACCTTC.

The chain carries TRBV9 and TRBJ1-2, with D possibly matching TRBD1 (6 bases). This CDR3 spans 16 amino acids. In germline, CDR1 is SGDLS, CDR2 YYNGEE. The V gene lost 0 bases and the J gene lost 6 bases, with 18 bases spanning the gap. CDR3 sequence: CASSVGGGRNLDGYTF. The CDR3 bases are TGTGCCAGCAGCGTAGGGGGGGGGCGCAATCTGGATGGCTACACCTTC.

V usage is TRBV2 and J usage is TRBJ1-5; TRBD1 matches at 10 bases. The CDR3 is 16 residues long. Per germline, CDR1 SNHLY and CDR2 FYNNEI. Trimming cost V 1 base and J 4 bases; bases outside gene matches: 4. The CDR3 spells CASSEGWGQGNQPQHF. The CDR3 bases are TGTGCCAGCAGTGAAGGGTGGGGACAGGGGAATCAGCCCCAGCATTTT.

V and J are TRBV18 and TRBJ2-5; D is possibly TRBD2 (6 bases). V lost 3 bases, J lost 3 bases, and 11 bases lay in between. This CDR3 has 14 residues. Looked up from germline, CDR1 is KGHSH and CDR2 is LQKENI. CDR3 sequence: CASSPSLAKETQYF. Written as DNA, the CDR3 is TGTGCCAGCTCACCGTCTCTAGCGAAAGAGACCCAGTACTTC.

V gene TRBV5-1 combines with J gene TRBJ1-4; D may be TRBD1 (5 bases). Trimming stripped 0 bases from V and 4 bases from J, with 22 bases between. Germline V gene lookup returns CDR1 SGHRS and CDR2 YFSETQ. The CDR3 runs 19 residues. CDR3 sequence: CASSLATGLTSWGNEKLFF. The CDR3 DNA follows: TGCGCCAGCAGCTTGGCTACAGGACTAACCTCGTGGGGTAATGAAAAACTGTTTTTT.

The V and J genes are TRBV7-9 and TRBJ1-2, with a possible D match to TRBD1 (6 bases). Germline V lookup: CDR1 SEHNR, CDR2 FQNEAQ (reference sequence). This CDR3 has 13 amino acids. V gave up 5 bases and J gave up 5 bases, with 12 bases separating them. The CDR3 sequence: CASSPQGGYGYTF. The CDR3 DNA reads TGTGCCAGCAGCCCACAGGGCGGATATGGCTACACCTTC.

This rearrangement joins TRBV5-1 to TRBJ2-5; unclear D gene. CDR1 is SGHRS, CDR2 YFSETQ, per germline. V lost 0 bases to trimming and J lost 5 bases, with 14 bases between them. This CDR3 region has 15 residues. CDR3 protein: CASSLGFQETETQYF. CDR3 DNA: TGCGCCAGCAGCTTGGGATTCCAAGAGACTGAGACCCAGTACTTC.

Here the CDR3 DNA reads TGTGCCAGCAGCCAGGGGCGGCCGGGAGAGACCCAGTACTTC. This translates into CASSQGRPGETQYF. The chain uses TRBV11-3 and TRBJ2-5, with D maybe TRBD1 (6 bases). V lost 5 bases to trimming and J lost 4 bases, with 14 bases between them. Germline V gives CDR1 SGHNT, CDR2 YENEEA. This CDR3 is built from 14 residues.

This clone was observed once. This chain connects TRBV5-1 to TRBJ2-5, with TRBD1 matching 10 bases. CDR1 SGHRS and CDR2 YFSETQ come from the germline V gene. The V segment lost 0 bases and the J segment 4 bases; nucleotides outside the gene matches: 6. The CDR3 has 16 residues. CDR3 coding DNA: TGCGCCAGCAGCTTGGGGACAGGGGGAATTCGAGAGACCCAGTACTTC. Its protein product is CASSLGTGGIRETQYF.

The chain carries TRBV13 and TRBJ2-5, with TRBD2 as a possible D gene (6 bases). This CDR3 contains 19 residues. Trimming shortened V by 0 bases and J by 0 bases, and 20 bases separated the two germline ends. Germline assignment: CDR1 PRHDT and CDR2 FYEKMQ (reference sequence). In DNA, the CDR3 is TGTGCCAGCAGCTTAGGGGCGGTGGAGGGCGGTTTGTACCAAGAGACCCAGTACTTC. This codes for CASSLGAVEGGLYQETQYF.

The rearrangement links TRBV18 to TRBJ2-5, with D unresolved. This CDR3 region has 17 residues. CDR1 KGHSH and CDR2 LQKENI come from the germline V gene. V shed 2 bases and J shed 4 bases, with 20 bases lying between them. CDR3 nucleotide sequence: TGTGCCAGCTCACCAGTCGCGCCGTCAGGCTTCGGAGAGACCCAGTACTTC. Its protein is CASSPVAPSGFGETQYF.

The chain uses TRBV5-4 and TRBJ2-7, with 9 bases lining up with TRBD1. The CDR3 has 13 residues. Germline V gives CDR1 SGHNT, CDR2 YYREEE (reference sequence). Unmatched junction bases numbered 4, after V lost 5 bases and J lost 4 bases. The DNA of the CDR3 is TGTGCCAGCAGTGGGACAGGGTATTACGAGCAGTACTTC. This translates into CASSGTGYYEQYF. Based on the CDR3 plus reference TRBV5-4 and TRBJ2-7, the full variable domain is ETGVTQSPTHLIKTRGQQVTLRCSSQSGHNTVSWYQQALGQGPQFIFQYYREEENGRGNFPPRFSGLQFPNYSSELNVNALELDDSALYLCASSGTGYYEQYFGPGTRLTVT.

This sequence joins TRBV4-2 and TRBJ2-1; 9 bases agree with TRBD2. Trimming took 1 base from V and 0 from J; bases not matched to a gene: 1. This CDR3 region has 16 residues. The germline CDR1 and CDR2 sequences are LGHNA and YNFKEQ. CDR3 sequence reads: CASSQASGISYNEQFF. The CDR3 DNA is TGTGCCAGCAGCCAAGCTAGCGGGATCTCCTACAATGAGCAGTTCTTC.

A single count supports this clone. J is TRBJ2-7 and V is TRBV18; no reliable D call. Per the germline V gene, CDR1 is KGHSH and CDR2 is LQKENI. This CDR3 spans 13 amino acids. V gave up 3 bases and J gave up 6 bases, with 12 bases separating them. The CDR3 loop is CASSPRVNGEQYF. The CDR3 region has the DNA TGTGCCAGCTCACCCCGGGTTAACGGCGAGCAGTACTTC.